This T cell receptor (beta chain) was identified during a study of cytomegalovirus exposure and HLA in healthy donors. Whole-study findings and limits: One cluster of highly shared sequence variants probably arose as a sequencing artifact. Researchers left out some V segments, among them TRBV6-2 and TRBV6-3, as indistinguishable.

This clone has a handful of counts. Its antigen is currently unknown. Germline loops: CDR1 SNHLY, CDR2 FYNNEI. V lost 5 bases and J 2 bases, leaving 12 bases between the germline ends. The CDR3 loop spans 15 amino acids. This PCR relied on a set of 60 Vbeta primers and 13 Jbeta primers. TCRdb's table, derived via immunoSEQ multiplex PCR, lists solely in-frame clones and lacks some. Here the sample spans more than 45,000 clones, approximately 68% being singletons. The chain joins TRBV2 to TRBJ1-4; tentatively, D is TRBD1 (6 bases). The receptor comes from a man under 40 in good health and CMV-seronegative. Source material: PBMCs. The CDR3 is CASSYNRATNEKLFF. Written as DNA, the CDR3 is TGTGCCAGCAGTTATAACAGGGCCACTAATGAAAAACTGTTTTTT.